Below, 2 T cell receptor beta chains from the same sample are listed, as sequenced in a study of control samples from healthy donors and cancer patients. Profiled with immunoSEQ multiplex PCR; TCRdb holds only in-frame clones, not every one. Among around 120,000 clones, about 88% were seen once, and the ten largest hold over 2%. The specimen was blood. The receptors were sampled from a woman between 65 and 79 years old in good health.

The chain joins TRBV18 to TRBJ1-6; D gene uncertain. The CDR3 is 15 residues long. The germline CDR1 and CDR2 sequences are KGHSH and LQKENI. Trimming cost V 3 bases and J 10 bases, with 16 bases left between them. The CDR3 sequence: CASSPSTDLGSPLHF. CDR3 DNA: TGTGCCAGCTCACCGTCGACGGACTTAGGGTCACCCCTCCACTTT.

J is TRBJ1-2 and V is TRBV6-6, with D possibly being TRBD1 (5 bases). Germline V lookup: CDR1 MNHNY, CDR2 SVGAGI (reference sequence). This CDR3 has 15 amino acids. With 11 bases removed from V and 3 bases from J, the gap between germline ends came to 22 bases. The chain's CDR3 is CAAMRPQGRDYGYTF. As DNA, the CDR3 is TGTGCCGCAATGAGGCCCCAGGGCCGTGACTATGGCTACACCTTC.